The present T cell receptor (beta chain) was sequenced within a study of a mutant IDH1 vaccine in newly diagnosed glioma. Looking at the study overall: Beginning 4-6 weeks after radiotherapy alone, or with temozolomide cycles, vaccination took place. V12 corresponded to week 35 and V13 to week 47. Study results and caveats: Changes to the top peripheral T cell clonotypes appeared unrelated to pseudoprogression.

Clones were sequenced by immunoSEQ multiplex PCR, and TCRdb holds only the in-frame ones, with some missing. The data show 25,000 to 35,000 clones, around 82% seen once. The time point was: week 47, end of study. Vaccination used 300 ug of mutant IDH1 20-mer peptide per dose, with topical imiquimod. As regards this clone: The antigen is undetermined.

The CDR3 extends over 14 amino acids. The ends were cut back, 3 bases at V and 9 bases at J, with 15 bases in the middle. Germline V gene lookup returns CDR1 SNHLY and CDR2 FYNNEI. The sequenced sample was PBMCs, obtained from a glioma patient whose treatment included an IDH1 peptide vaccine. This chain uses TRBV2 with TRBJ2-1; D may be TRBD1 (5 bases). The TCR was taken from a young man with glioma. The CDR3 DNA follows: TGTGCCAGCAGTGACCAAGTGGGGCGGATTGAGCAGTTCTTC. It codes for CASSDQVGRIEQFF.